The 26 T cell receptor beta chains reported below all come from one sample, sequenced in a study of blood T cell repertoires in COVID-19. Generated by immunoSEQ multiplex PCR, the TCRdb table keeps only in-frame clones and is missing some. The table records roughly 180,000 clones, over 75% of them present only once. Input material: PBMCs or T cells enriched from blood (not recorded which). Source of these receptors: a woman aged 40 to 50 with acute COVID-19.

V gene TRBV7-8 combines with J gene TRBJ1-2; 8 nucleotides agree with TRBD1. Germline CDR1 is SGHVS and CDR2 is FQNEAQ. This CDR3 is 16 amino acids long. V was pared by 3 bases and J by 4 bases, with 10 bases of the junction left unmatched. For the CDR3, the DNA is TGTGCCAGCAGCTTCGGCCCACAGGGGGTCTTCTATGGCTACACCTTC. It translates to CASSFGPQGVFYGYTF.

Regarding this clone: Different DNA sequences within this sample yield the same CDR3. The genes are TRBV27 and TRBJ1-4; D possibly corresponds to TRBD1 (5 bases). The CDR3 is 14 residues long. CDR1 is MNHEY and CDR2 is SMNVEV in the germline V gene (reference sequence). The V end was cut by 4 bases, the J end by 4 bases, with 10 bases between. The CDR3, as DNA: TGTGCCAGCAGTTGGGGTAGGGGTAATGAAAAACTGTTTTTT. Its translation is CASSWGRGNEKLFF.

This clone was detected only once. The chain carries TRBV25-1 and TRBJ2-3, with 7 bases identical to TRBD2. The CDR3 totals 14 residues. With 3 bases clipped from V and 5 bases from J, the junction kept 5 bases outside the gene matches. Germline V gene data show CDR1 as MGHDK and CDR2 as SYGVNS. In nucleotides, the CDR3 is TGTGCCAGCAGTGAGCGGGAGTTTAAAGATACGCAGTATTTT. This encodes CASSEREFKDTQYF.

The V gene is TRBV7-3, the J gene TRBJ2-3; tentative D call: TRBD2 (5 bases). Germline CDR1 reads SGHTA; CDR2 reads FQGTGA. The CDR3 sequence is 14 residues long. V was trimmed by 7 bases and J by 1 base, leaving 12 bases between them. CDR3 sequence: CASNPGTGTDTQYF. The CDR3 DNA reads TGTGCCAGCAACCCGGGAACCGGCACAGATACGCAGTATTTT.

This chain links TRBV25-1 with TRBJ1-1; D is perhaps TRBD1 (6 bases). The germline V gene has CDR1 MGHDK and CDR2 SYGVNS. CDR3 length: 15 amino acids. V dropped 3 bases and J dropped 0 bases, with 11 bases sitting between them. The CDR3 DNA follows: TGTGCCAGCAGTGAGATGGGGGCACTGAACACTGAAGCTTTCTTT. It specifies CASSEMGALNTEAFF. The full variable domain, with the rest looked up from reference TRBV25-1 and TRBJ1-1, is EADIYQTPRYLVIGTGKKITLECSQTMGHDKMYWYQQDPGMELHLIHYSYGVNSTEKGDLSSESTVSRIRTEHFPLTLESARPSHTSQYLCASSEMGALNTEAFFGQGTRLTVV.

CDR3 DNA: TGTGCCAGCTCACCCGGGACAGGGGACACCGGGGAGCTGTTTTTT. Its protein is CASSPGTGDTGELFF. The J gene is TRBJ2-2, the V gene TRBV18, with 10 bases fitting TRBD1. This CDR3 region has 15 residues. Germline V CDR1 and CDR2: KGHSH, LQKENI. Germline trimming cut 3 bases from V and 3 bases from J; bases unmatched to any gene: 1.

This chain links TRBV27 with TRBJ2-1; D remains ambiguous. Trimming removed 3 bases at V and 0 bases at J, with 9 bases between. Germline V lookup: CDR1 MNHEY, CDR2 SMNVEV (reference sequence). This CDR3 has 15 amino acids. The CDR3 spells CASSFEPGSYNEQFF. The DNA of the CDR3 is TGTGCCAGCAGTTTCGAGCCCGGCTCCTACAATGAGCAGTTCTTC.

The rearrangement links TRBV24-1 to TRBJ1-2; 7 bases agree with TRBD1. The ends lost 4 bases at V and 6 bases at J; junction bases unmatched: 7. Germline V lookup: CDR1 KGHDR, CDR2 SFDVKD. CDR3 length: 14 amino acids. The CDR3 loop reads CATSEPGGYHGYTF. CDR3 in DNA: TGTGCCACCAGTGAGCCAGGGGGATATCATGGCTACACCTTC.

The V and J genes are TRBV7-9 and TRBJ2-7; 11 bases match TRBD1. The CDR3 consists of 14 residues. J was trimmed by 0 bases and V by 6 bases; bases with no gene match: 1. Germline-derived CDR1 and CDR2 are SEHNR and FQNEAQ (reference sequence). CDR3 in amino acids: CASRGQGVSYEQYF. In DNA form, the CDR3 reads TGTGCCAGCAGGGGACAGGGGGTCTCCTACGAGCAGTACTTC.

The chain joins TRBV28 to TRBJ1-4, with D hard to call. The CDR3 consists of 15 residues. The germline CDR1 and CDR2 sequences are MDHEN and SYDVKM. Trimming pared 6 bases from V and 8 bases from J, leaving 19 bases between. DNA for the CDR3: TGTGCCAGCAGAAAATCCGACATTCTTTTCGAAAAACTGTTTTTT. This sequence encodes CASRKSDILFEKLFF.

The J gene is TRBJ1-3, the V gene TRBV18, with D tentatively TRBD1 (6 bases). CDR1 and CDR2 from the germline V gene are KGHSH and LQKENI. The CDR3 runs to 15 residues. Trimming cost V 3 bases and J 0 bases, with 9 bases left between them. The CDR3 DNA reads as TGTGCCAGCTCACCGGGCAGGGGCTCTGGAAACACCATATATTTT. It is translated as CASSPGRGSGNTIYF.

The chain joins TRBV19 to TRBJ2-5; 9 bases agree with TRBD1. With 5 bases clipped from V and 5 bases from J, the junction kept 3 bases outside the gene matches. Germline CDR1 reads LNHDA; CDR2 reads SQIVND (reference sequence). This CDR3 comprises 13 residues. The CDR3 protein is CASSYRGRETQYF. The DNA for the CDR3 is TGTGCCAGTAGTTACAGGGGGCGGGAGACCCAGTACTTC.

The CDR3 region is CASSVQSGSSYEQYF. The CDR3 DNA reads TGTGCCAGCAGCGTCCAGTCGGGGTCTTCCTACGAGCAGTACTTC. V usage is TRBV7-6 and J usage is TRBJ2-7, with a weak D call TRBD2 (5 bases). The CDR3 is 15 amino acids. Germline V gives CDR1 SGHVS, CDR2 FNYEAQ. V was cut by 5 bases and J by 1 base, with 15 bases left in between.

The rearrangement joins TRBV27 to TRBJ2-7, with 7 bases matching TRBD2. The germline V gene has CDR1 MNHEY and CDR2 SMNVEV (reference sequence). With V trimmed by 6 bases and J by 3 bases, 2 bases remained unmatched. CDR3 length equals 12 residues. The CDR3 sequence is CASRTSVYEQYF. The CDR3 DNA is TGTGCCAGCAGAACTAGCGTCTACGAGCAGTACTTC.

The chain has TRBV27 and TRBJ1-1; TRBD1 aligns across 8 bases. CDR1 and CDR2 (germline): MNHEY, SMNVEV (reference sequence). V was pared by 7 bases and J by 5 bases, with 6 bases of the junction left unmatched. CDR3 length: 13 amino acids. The CDR3 coding sequence is TGTGCCAGCACCAGGACAGGGTGGACTGAAGCTTTCTTT. Its translation: CASTRTGWTEAFF.

This clone was seen only once. The chain carries TRBV6-5 and TRBJ1-2; a possible D gene is TRBD1 (6 bases). This CDR3 spans 14 amino acids. Trimming cost V 6 bases and J 2 bases, with 13 bases left between them. Germline V lookup: CDR1 MNHEY, CDR2 SVGAGI. CDR3 sequence (DNA): TGTGCCAGCAGCACAGGGACGGGGAACTATGGCTACACCTTC. Amino acids: CASSTGTGNYGYTF.

This sequence joins TRBV2 and TRBJ2-7, with no clear D. The V and J ends lost 5 bases and 0 bases respectively, with 14 bases between them. This CDR3 spans 15 amino acids. The germline V gene encodes CDR1 SNHLY and CDR2 FYNNEI. The CDR3 reads CASSPLGSGSYEQYF. DNA for the CDR3: TGTGCCAGCAGTCCGCTCGGATCGGGCTCCTACGAGCAGTACTTC.

V usage is TRBV2 and J usage is TRBJ1-2; no clear D. This CDR3 is 13 amino acids long. Germline values: CDR1 SNHLY, CDR2 FYNNEI. V gave up 3 bases and J gave up 7 bases, with 12 bases separating them. The CDR3 here is CASSDEGNVGYTF. The DNA of the CDR3 is TGTGCCAGCAGTGACGAGGGTAACGTTGGCTACACCTTC.

The CDR3 nucleotides read TGTGCTAGTGGTTTGGTACTTGACGGCGGTGGAAACACCATATATTTT. It codes for CASGLVLDGGGNTIYF. The chain has TRBV12-5 and TRBJ1-3; D gene uncertain. The germline V and J ends were trimmed by 0 bases and 3 bases, with 12 bases remaining between them. Germline assignment: CDR1 LGHNT and CDR2 FRNRAP. This CDR3 spans 16 amino acids.

V is TRBV27 and J is TRBJ2-3; TRBD2 aligns across 16 bases. The germline gives CDR1 MNHEY, CDR2 SMNVEV (reference sequence). Trimming cost V 5 bases and J 7 bases; bases outside gene matches: 9. CDR3 size: 17 residues. CDR3 residues: CASSLGTSGRAVNTQYF. The CDR3 nucleotides read TGTGCCAGCAGTCTGGGGACTAGCGGGAGGGCCGTGAATACGCAGTATTTT.

Ten or more counts support this clone. The chain links TRBV6-2 or TRBV6-3 to TRBJ1-2; D perhaps matches TRBD1 (5 bases). Germline loops: CDR1 MNHEY, CDR2 SVGEGT. The CDR3 extends over 14 amino acids. Trimming removed 0 bases at V and 5 bases at J, with 10 bases between. The CDR3 coding sequence is TGTGCCAGCAGTTACTCGACAGCGACTTATGGCTACACCTTC. Encoded protein: CASSYSTATYGYTF.

The V call is TRBV4-1, the J call TRBJ1-1; maybe TRBD1 (6 bases). Trimming cost V 3 bases and J 2 bases, with 13 bases left between them. The CDR3 covers 15 residues. Germline assignment: CDR1 MGHRA and CDR2 YSYEKL. The CDR3 region has the DNA TGCGCCAGCAGCCAGAGGACAGTCGGTAACACTGAAGCTTTCTTT. This encodes CASSQRTVGNTEAFF.

This clone was counted a single time. The chain combines TRBV4-1 with TRBJ1-2; D call uncertain. The CDR3 has 12 amino acids. V shed 0 bases and J shed 8 bases, with 7 bases lying between them. The V gene's germline CDR1 is MGHRA and CDR2 YSYEKL. In DNA form, the CDR3 reads TGCGCCAGCAGCCAAGAATCCTCCGGCTACACCTTC. This encodes CASSQESSGYTF.

The chain carries TRBV5-6 and TRBJ2-4, with 9 bases lining up with TRBD1. CDR3 size: 15 residues. The germline V gene has CDR1 SGHDT and CDR2 YYEEEE. With 7 bases clipped from V and 4 bases from J, the junction kept 9 bases outside the gene matches. The CDR3 bases are TGTGCCAGCGCCGGCTGGACAGGGGCTAAAAACATTCAGTACTTC. It specifies CASAGWTGAKNIQYF.

The chain carries TRBV7-2 and TRBJ2-2, with 9 bases that match TRBD2. V was pared by 0 bases and J by 12 bases, with 11 bases of the junction left unmatched. Germline loops: CDR1 SGHTA, CDR2 FQGNSA. This CDR3 comprises 16 residues. The CDR3 DNA reads as TGTGCCAGCAGCTTAGCAGCGGGAGGCCCTATGGGGCAGCTGTTTTTT. Encoded protein: CASSLAAGGPMGQLFF.

This chain links TRBV9 with TRBJ2-7; 8 bases line up with TRBD1. From germline, CDR1 is SGDLS and CDR2 YYNGEE. The CDR3 is made up of 15 amino acids. The V segment lost 0 bases and the J segment 5 bases; nucleotides outside the gene matches: 7. The CDR3 DNA reads TGTGCCAGCAGCGTAGAGGGGTCAGGGGGCGACGAGCAGTACTTC. Translating it yields CASSVEGSGGDEQYF.